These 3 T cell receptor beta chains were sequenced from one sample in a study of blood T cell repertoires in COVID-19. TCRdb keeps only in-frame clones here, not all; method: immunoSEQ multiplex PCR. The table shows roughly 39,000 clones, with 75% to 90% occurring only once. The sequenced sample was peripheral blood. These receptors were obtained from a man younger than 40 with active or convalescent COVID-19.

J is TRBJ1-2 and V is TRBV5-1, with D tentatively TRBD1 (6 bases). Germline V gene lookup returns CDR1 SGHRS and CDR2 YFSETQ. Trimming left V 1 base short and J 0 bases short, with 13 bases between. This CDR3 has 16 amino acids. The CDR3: CASSLPPTGPNYGYTF. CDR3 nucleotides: TGCGCCAGCAGCTTGCCACCGACAGGACCTAACTATGGCTACACCTTC. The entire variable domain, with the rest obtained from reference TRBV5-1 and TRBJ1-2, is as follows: KAGVTQTPRYLIKTRGQQVTLSCSPISGHRSVSWYQQTPGQGLQFLFEYFSETQRNKGNFPGRFSGRQFSNSRSEMNVSTLELGDSALYLCASSLPPTGPNYGYTFGSGTRLTVV.

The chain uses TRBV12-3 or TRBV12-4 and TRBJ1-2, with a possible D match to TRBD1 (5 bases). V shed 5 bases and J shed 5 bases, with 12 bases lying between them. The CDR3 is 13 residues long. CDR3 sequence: CASSQTDRYGYTF. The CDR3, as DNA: TGTGCCAGCAGTCAGACCGACAGATATGGCTACACCTTC.

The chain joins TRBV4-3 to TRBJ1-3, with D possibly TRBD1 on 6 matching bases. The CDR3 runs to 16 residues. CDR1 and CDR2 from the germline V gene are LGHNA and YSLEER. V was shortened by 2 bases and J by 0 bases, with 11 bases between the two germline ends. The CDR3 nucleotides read TGCGCCAGCAGCCAACAGGACAGAGGCTCTGGAAACACCATATATTTT. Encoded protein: CASSQQDRGSGNTIYF.